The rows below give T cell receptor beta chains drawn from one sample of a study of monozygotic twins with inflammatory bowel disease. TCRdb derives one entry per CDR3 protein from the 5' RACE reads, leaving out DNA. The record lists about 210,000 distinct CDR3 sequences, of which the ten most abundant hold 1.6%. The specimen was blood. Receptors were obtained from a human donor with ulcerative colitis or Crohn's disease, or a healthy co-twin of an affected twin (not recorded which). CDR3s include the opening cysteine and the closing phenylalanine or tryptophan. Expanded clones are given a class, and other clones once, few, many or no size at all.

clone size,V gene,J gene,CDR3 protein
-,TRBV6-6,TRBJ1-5,CASGEGRNQPQHF
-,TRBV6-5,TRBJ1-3,CASSSSRGGGNTIYF
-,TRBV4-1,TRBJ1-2,CASSHVPGQGTGGYGYTF
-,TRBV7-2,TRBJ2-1,CASRRDISNEQFF
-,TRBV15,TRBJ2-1,CATSRDTPETGQPYNEQFF
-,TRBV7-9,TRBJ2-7,CASGEGDYEQYF
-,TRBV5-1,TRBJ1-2,CASSLVAGNYGYTF
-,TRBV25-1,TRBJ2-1,CASSESRLATGNEQFF
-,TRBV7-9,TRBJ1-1,CASSWGPQGTEAFF
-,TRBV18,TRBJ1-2,CASSPLRGSDERTF
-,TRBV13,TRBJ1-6,CASTPVGTAGSPLHF
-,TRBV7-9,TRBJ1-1,CASTPPGLGGHTEAFF
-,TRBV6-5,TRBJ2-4,CASSYSRGAYIQYF
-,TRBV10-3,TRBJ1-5,CAISESANRGWSNQPQHF
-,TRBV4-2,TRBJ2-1,CASSQTSDNEQFF
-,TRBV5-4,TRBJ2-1,CASSPRDGSYNEQFF
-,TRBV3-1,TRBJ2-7,CASSQDLFGTSGGQHF
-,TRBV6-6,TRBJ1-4,CASSYGGETEKLFF
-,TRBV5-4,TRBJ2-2,CASSARAGAFTGELFF
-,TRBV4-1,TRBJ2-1,CASSLTVYNEQFF
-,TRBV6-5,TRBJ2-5,CASSYSRRVSGGWETQYF
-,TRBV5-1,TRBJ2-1,CASSLGQVSSYNEQFF
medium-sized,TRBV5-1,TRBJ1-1,CASSLAGGYTEAFF
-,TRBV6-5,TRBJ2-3,CASSSPLAADTQYF
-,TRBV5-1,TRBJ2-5,CASSNPGQETQYF
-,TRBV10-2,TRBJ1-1,CASSATGRWFTEAFF
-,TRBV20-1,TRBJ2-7,CSAPPQGERNEQYF
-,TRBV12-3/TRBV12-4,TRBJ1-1,CASSSTSGGERTEAFF
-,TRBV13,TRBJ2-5,CASSLGREGQYF
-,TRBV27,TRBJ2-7,CASSPRTALTYEQYF
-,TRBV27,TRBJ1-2,CASSLGPWDGYTF
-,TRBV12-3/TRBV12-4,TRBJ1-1,CASSLPQGGNTEAFF
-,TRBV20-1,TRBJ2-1,CSASVQESLNKQFF
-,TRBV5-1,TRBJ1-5,CASSPMGGNQPQHF
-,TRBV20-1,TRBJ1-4,CSPTNPTGGAGNEKLFF
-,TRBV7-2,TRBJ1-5,CASSLALGGGQPQHF
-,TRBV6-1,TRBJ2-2,CASSRDRRTGELFF
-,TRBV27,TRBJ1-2,CASADSHYGYTF
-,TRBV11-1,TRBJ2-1,CASSPDREDEQFF